These 5 T cell receptor beta chains originate from one sample sequenced in a study of blood T cells in healthy people across ages. A J-beta primer mix and a sample-barcoded 5' primer were used in a second PCR of roughly 7 to 12 cycles. TCRdb used MiXCR to reprocess the 5' RACE reads, holding one entry per CDR3 protein. The data show about a million distinct CDR3 sequences, around two fifths seen once. Sequenced sample: blood. The receptors were gathered from a young man in good health.

This clonotype was detected only a few times. The CDR3 nucleotides are TGCAGCGTTAAGAGGGGAGACAATGAGCAGTACTTC. Protein sequence: CSVKRGDNEQYF. V usage is TRBV29-1 and J usage is TRBJ2-7; TRBD1 or TRBD2 may be the D gene (5 bases each). Germline V gene lookup returns CDR1 SQVTM and CDR2 ANQGSEA. The CDR3 totals 12 residues. The V end lost 5 bases, the J end lost 7 bases, and 15 bases lay between the germline ends.

The rearrangement uses TRBV4-1 and TRBJ1-2, with D possibly being TRBD1 (5 bases). The CDR3 sequence is 15 residues long. Germline loops: CDR1 MGHRA, CDR2 YSYEKL. V shed 2 bases and J shed 0 bases, with 10 bases lying between them. Here the CDR3 DNA reads TGCGCCAGCAGCCAACCCCAGGGACCTAACTATGGCTACACCTTC. It codes for CASSQPQGPNYGYTF.

The chain recombines TRBV6-5 with TRBJ2-5, with 8 bases fitting TRBD1. CDR3 length: 19 amino acids. Losses at the gene ends were 4 bases for V and 1 base for J; bases not matched to a gene: 17. Germline assignment: CDR1 MNHEY and CDR2 SVGAGI. Written as DNA, the CDR3 is TGTGCCAGCAGTTCCTTGTACTTCCGGGACAGGCCCTTCCAAGAGACCCAGTACTTC. This encodes CASSSLYFRDRPFQETQYF.

This clonotype has more than one count but fewer than ten. This chain joins TRBV20-1 and TRBJ2-7; D is possibly TRBD2 (5 bases). CDR1 is DFQATT, CDR2 SNEGSKA, per germline (reference sequence). The CDR3 covers 14 residues. V lost 1 base to trimming and J lost 3 bases, with 13 bases between them. In DNA form, the CDR3 reads TGCAGTGCTAGAGGGACTGCATCCGACTACGAGCAGTACTTC. Translated: CSARGTASDYEQYF.

This clonotype was seen just once. DNA for the CDR3: TGTGCCAGCAGCTTAGAATCCCGAGACTCTGGAAACACCATATATTTT. It is translated as CASSLESRDSGNTIYF. The chain combines TRBV7-6 with TRBJ1-3; no clear D gene. Trimming stripped 1 base from V and 0 bases from J, with 10 bases between. CDR3 length: 16 amino acids. Germline V CDR1 and CDR2: SGHVS, FNYEAQ.